These T cell receptor delta chains were read from a single sample in a study of delta chain sequences of gamma delta T cells. TCRdb redid the clone calls on the 5' RACE reads with CATT. The sample includes under 2,500 delta-chain clones, approximately 30% of them seen just once. The source material was either unsorted cells or a sorted T cell fraction (not recorded which). The receptors were gathered from a human donor in good health. CDR3s include the opening cysteine and the closing phenylalanine or tryptophan. The D gene is left open where the match is weak. Part of the rows lack a size; the others show once, few, many or a class for expanded clones.

d_call: TRDD3
clone_size: large
v_call: TRDV2
j_call: TRDJ1
cdr3_aa: CACDTIGIRKDKLIF
cdr3_nt: TGTGCCTGTGACACGATTGGGATACGGAAAGATAAACTCATCTTT

d_call: NA
clone_size: medium-sized
v_call: TRDV2
j_call: TRDJ1
cdr3_aa: CACDTVGVLRGTDKLIF
cdr3_nt: TGTGCCTGTGACACCGTGGGGGTCCTAAGAGGGACCGATAAACTCATCTTT

d_call: NA
clone_size: medium-sized
v_call: TRDV2
j_call: TRDJ1
cdr3_aa: CACDPIGGLDKLIF
cdr3_nt: TGTGCCTGTGACCCCATTGGGGGTCTCGATAAACTCATCTTT

d_call: NA
clone_size: medium-sized
v_call: TRDV2
j_call: TRDJ3
cdr3_aa: CACDTTAGPSSWDTRQMFF
cdr3_nt: TGTGCCTGTGACACCACGGCTGGTCCTAGCTCCTGGGACACCCGACAGATGTTTTTC

d_call: TRDD3
clone_size: medium-sized
v_call: TRDV2
j_call: TRDJ1
cdr3_aa: CACDTVTSTGGYNTDKLIF
cdr3_nt: TGTGCCTGTGACACCGTCACTTCTACTGGGGGATACAACACCGATAAACTCATCTTT

d_call: TRDD3
clone_size: NA
v_call: TRDV2
j_call: TRDJ1
cdr3_aa: CACDTLLGAPYTDKLIF
cdr3_nt: TGTGCCTGTGACACCTTACTGGGGGCTCCGTACACCGATAAACTCATCTTT

d_call: TRDD3
clone_size: medium-sized
v_call: TRDV2
j_call: TRDJ3
cdr3_aa: CACDTGWGPRGNRSWDTRQMFF
cdr3_nt: TGTGCCTGTGACACCGGCTGGGGGCCTCGTGGTAATCGTTCCTGGGACACCCGACAGATGTTTTTC

d_call: TRDD3
clone_size: medium-sized
v_call: TRDV2
j_call: TRDJ1
cdr3_aa: CACDTILRSGGDTDKLIF
cdr3_nt: TGTGCCTGTGACACCATACTACGGTCTGGGGGCGACACCGATAAACTCATCTTT

d_call: NA
clone_size: medium-sized
v_call: TRDV2
j_call: TRDJ1
cdr3_aa: CACDPLRGTPDTDKLIF
cdr3_nt: TGTGCCTGTGACCCACTACGGGGGACCCCTGACACCGATAAACTCATCTTT

d_call: TRDD3
clone_size: NA
v_call: TRDV2
j_call: TRDJ1
cdr3_aa: CACDPMTGPGGPLDKLIF
cdr3_nt: TGTGCCTGTGACCCCATGACAGGGCCTGGGGGACCACTCGATAAACTCATCTTT